The source of this T cell receptor (beta chain) is a study of shared clonotypes between healthy human individuals. Findings and limits, study-wide: Expectations were that clonotype sharing among donors would be affected by sequencing depth. What limited the represented genetic and exposure-history diversity was the small number of donors.

Concerning this clone: Its antigen is as yet unknown.

Naive CD8 isolation took CD45RO-negative cells positively selected for CCR7 and excluded terminally differentiated effector memory CD45RA+ cells. Approximately 210 ng DNA, about 33,000 T cell genomes, went into each sorted-subset replicate PCR. Only in-frame clones appear in the TCRdb table, and some are missing; sequencing was by immunoSEQ multiplex PCR. The table records over 2 million clones, approximately 94% of them present only once. This TCR was recovered from a man aged 18 to 29 in good health. The material sequenced was naive CD8+ T cells sorted from blood.

CDR3 amino acids: CASSPGLVDNEQFF. In DNA, the CDR3 is TGTGCCAGCAGCCCGGGACTAGTAGACAATGAGCAGTTCTTC. V is TRBV27 and J is TRBJ2-1; TRBD2 aligns across 8 bases. Per germline, CDR1 MNHEY and CDR2 SMNVEV (reference sequence). V lost 6 bases to trimming and J lost 5 bases; unmatched junction nucleotides: 6. There are 14 residues in the CDR3.